This T cell receptor beta chain appears in the sequencing data of a study of blood T cell repertoires in COVID-19. Looking at the study overall: Sites across the United States, Italy and Spain contributed samples from acute and convalescent COVID-19. T cells, B-cell-depleted T cells, or PBMCs supplied cDNA or gDNA.

Authors' methods: It was from reference gene primer amplification that nucleated cell counts were estimated. Profiling relied on immunoSEQ multiplex PCR, and the TCRdb table lists in-frame clones only, not all of them. V and J calls and clone size follow that table, whereas D and trimming were derived from the DNA. The data hold 95,000 to 150,000 clones, with 80% observed a single time. The CDR3 runs 15 residues. V shed 5 bases and J 3 bases; nucleotides not matched to a gene: 2. Germline-derived CDR1 and CDR2 are SGHNT and YENEEA. The chain carries TRBV11-3 and TRBJ2-7, with 15 positions matching TRBD2. Material for sequencing was peripheral blood. The receptor was isolated from a man in his 60s with active or convalescent COVID-19. The CDR3 DNA follows: TGTGCCAGCAGCCCGGGACTAGCGGGAGGCTACGAGCAGTACTTC. It is translated as CASSPGLAGGYEQYF.